The sequence of this TCR beta chain was determined in a study of blood T cell repertoires in COVID-19. The wider study: There were acute and convalescent COVID-19 samples, and they came from the United States, Italy and Spain.

In the original processing: Reference gene primer amplification gave estimated nucleated cell counts. Sequencing was performed with immunoSEQ multiplex PCR; in TCRdb, only in-frame clones are kept and a portion is missing. D and trimming were read from the DNA, whereas the V and J calls and clone size are those reported in that table. The sample consists of 180,000 or so clones, roughly four fifths of them appearing once. This clone was counted only a few times. There are 15 residues in the CDR3. The J segment lost 4 bases and the V segment lost 6 bases, leaving 5 bases of the junction unmatched. Germline V gene data show CDR1 as SNHLY and CDR2 as FYNNEI.

This clonotype originated in a woman aged 40 to 49 with COVID-19, enrolled during active disease. The sample was peripheral blood. The chain has TRBV2 and TRBJ2-3, with 12 nucleotides matching TRBD2. The CDR3, as DNA: TGTGCCAGCAGAAGGACTAGCGGGGCCCCAGATACGCAGTATTTT. This codes for CASRRTSGAPDTQYF.